What follows are 6 T cell receptor beta chains derived from one specimen sequenced in a study of blood T cells in healthy people across ages. A second PCR, run for roughly 7 to 12 cycles, used a sample-barcoded 5' primer plus a J-beta primer mix. TCRdb fed the 5' RACE reads into MiXCR, producing one record per CDR3 protein. The table shows 1.5 million to 1.8 million distinct CDR3 sequences, with approximately 43% occurring only once. The specimen sequenced was blood. The receptors come from a woman aged 18-29 years in good health.

This clonotype showed up many times. The gene calls are TRBV7-2 and TRBJ2-1; D tentatively reads TRBD1 or TRBD2 (7 bases each). Looked up from germline, CDR1 is SGHTA and CDR2 is FQGNSA. Trimming took 6 bases from V and 5 from J, leaving 20 bases between them. CDR3 length equals 16 residues. CDR3 region: CASREEGRGQNNEQFF. The CDR3 bases are TGTGCCAGCAGAGAGGAGGGGAGGGGGCAAAACAATGAGCAGTTCTTC.

The chain is built from TRBV4-3 and TRBJ1-1; weak D call: TRBD1 (5 bases). CDR1 is LGHNA and CDR2 is YSLEER in the germline V gene. The CDR3 length is 17 residues. The ends were cut back, 4 bases at V and 1 base at J, with 19 bases in the middle. The DNA for the CDR3 is TGCGCCAGCAGCCTCGGGGCGGGACTCATGGGGAACACTGAAGCTTTCTTT. Translation gives CASSLGAGLMGNTEAFF.

The chain links TRBV12-3 or TRBV12-4 to TRBJ1-1, with no clear D. V was clipped by 6 bases and J by 1 base, with 12 bases between them. This CDR3 is 14 amino acids long. The CDR3 reads CASRLRASNTEAFF. In nucleotides, the CDR3 is TGTGCCAGCAGGCTGAGGGCCTCGAACACTGAAGCTTTCTTT.

The chain couples TRBV12-3 or TRBV12-4 to TRBJ2-5; perhaps TRBD2 as D (5 bases). Trimming shortened V by 5 bases and J by 2 bases, and 15 bases separated the two germline ends. CDR3 length: 15 residues. Here the CDR3 DNA reads TGTGCCAGCAGTCTGAATAGCGCATTTCAAGAGACCCAGTACTTC. Protein product: CASSLNSAFQETQYF.

CDR3 amino acids: CASRLTSGSLNEQFF. The CDR3 nucleotides read TGCGCCAGCAGACTCACTAGCGGGAGCTTAAATGAGCAGTTCTTC. The V gene is TRBV5-1, the J gene TRBJ2-1; TRBD2 matches 11 bases. The V and J ends lost 5 bases and 7 bases, in that order; junction bases with no gene match: 8. The CDR3 contains 15 residues. The germline V gene has CDR1 SGHRS and CDR2 YFSETQ. The complete variable domain, with remaining parts taken from reference TRBV5-1 and TRBJ2-1, reads KAGVTQTPRYLIKTRGQQVTLSCSPISGHRSVSWYQQTPGQGLQFLFEYFSETQRNKGNFPGRFSGRQFSNSRSEMNVSTLELGDSALYLCASRLTSGSLNEQFFGPGTRLTVL.

This clonotype occurred a few times. The V call is TRBV4-1, the J call TRBJ1-1; TRBD1 is a possible D gene (5 bases). CDR1 and CDR2 (germline): MGHRA, YSYEKL. Trimming pared 0 bases from V and 5 bases from J, leaving 16 bases between. This CDR3 comprises 16 residues. As DNA, the CDR3 is TGCGCCAGCAGCCAAGACCCCCAGGGAGTAGGTACTGAAGCTTTCTTT. Translating it yields CASSQDPQGVGTEAFF.